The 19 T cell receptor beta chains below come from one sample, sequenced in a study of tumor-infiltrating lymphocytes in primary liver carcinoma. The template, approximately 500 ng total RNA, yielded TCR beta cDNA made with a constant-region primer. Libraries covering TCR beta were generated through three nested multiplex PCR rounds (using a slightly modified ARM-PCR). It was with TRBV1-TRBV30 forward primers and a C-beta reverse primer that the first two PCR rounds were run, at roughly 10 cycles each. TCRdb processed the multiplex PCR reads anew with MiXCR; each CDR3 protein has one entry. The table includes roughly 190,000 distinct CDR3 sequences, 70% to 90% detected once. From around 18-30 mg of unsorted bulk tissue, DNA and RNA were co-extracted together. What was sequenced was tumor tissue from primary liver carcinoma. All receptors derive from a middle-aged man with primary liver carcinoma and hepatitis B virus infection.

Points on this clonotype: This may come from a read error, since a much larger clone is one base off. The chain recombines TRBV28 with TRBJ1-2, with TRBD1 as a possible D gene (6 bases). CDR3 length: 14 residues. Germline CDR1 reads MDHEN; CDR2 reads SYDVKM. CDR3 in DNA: TGTGCCAGCGGTTTCACAGGGTCATTGAATGGCTACACCTTC. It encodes CASGFTGSLNGYTF.

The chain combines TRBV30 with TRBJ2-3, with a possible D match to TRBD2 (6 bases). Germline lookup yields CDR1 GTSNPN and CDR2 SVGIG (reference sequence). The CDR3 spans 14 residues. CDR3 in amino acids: CYWSAGTYSDTQYF. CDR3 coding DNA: TGTTACTGGAGTGCGGGGACGTACTCGGATACGCAGTATTTT.

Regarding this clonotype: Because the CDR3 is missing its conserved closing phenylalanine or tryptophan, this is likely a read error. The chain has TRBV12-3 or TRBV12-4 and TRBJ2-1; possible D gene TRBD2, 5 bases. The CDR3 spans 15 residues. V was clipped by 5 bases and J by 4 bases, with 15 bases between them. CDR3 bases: TGTGCCAGCAGTCCCCCCGGGATAGGATACAATGAGCAGTTCATC. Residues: CASSPPGIGYNEQFI.

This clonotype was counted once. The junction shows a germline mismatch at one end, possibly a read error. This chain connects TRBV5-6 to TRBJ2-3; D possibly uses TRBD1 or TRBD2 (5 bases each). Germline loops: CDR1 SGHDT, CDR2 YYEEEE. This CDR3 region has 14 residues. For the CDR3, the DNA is TGTGCCAGCAGCTTGCACGGGGCAACAGATACGAAGTATTTT. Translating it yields CASSLHGATDTKYF.

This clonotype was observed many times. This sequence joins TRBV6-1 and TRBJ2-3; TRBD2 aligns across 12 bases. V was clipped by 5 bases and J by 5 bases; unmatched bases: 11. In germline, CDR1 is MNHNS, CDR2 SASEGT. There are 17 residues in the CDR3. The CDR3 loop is CASSPELAGGPLDTQYF. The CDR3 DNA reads TGTGCCAGCAGTCCTGAGCTAGCGGGAGGGCCCCTAGATACGCAGTATTTT.

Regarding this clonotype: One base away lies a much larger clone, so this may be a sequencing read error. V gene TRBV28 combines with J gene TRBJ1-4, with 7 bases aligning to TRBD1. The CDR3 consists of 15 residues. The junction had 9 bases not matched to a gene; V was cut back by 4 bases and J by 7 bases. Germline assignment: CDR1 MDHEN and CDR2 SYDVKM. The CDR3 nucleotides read TGTGCCAGCAGTTCACCGGTACAGGGGCCTGAAAAACTGTTTTTT. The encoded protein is CASSSPVQGPEKLFF.

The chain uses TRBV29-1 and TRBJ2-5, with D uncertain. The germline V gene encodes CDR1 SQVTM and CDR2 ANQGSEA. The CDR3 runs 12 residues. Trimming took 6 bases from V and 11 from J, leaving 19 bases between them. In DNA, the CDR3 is TGCAGCGTCCTAACACGGATGGATACACAGTACTTC. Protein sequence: CSVLTRMDTQYF.

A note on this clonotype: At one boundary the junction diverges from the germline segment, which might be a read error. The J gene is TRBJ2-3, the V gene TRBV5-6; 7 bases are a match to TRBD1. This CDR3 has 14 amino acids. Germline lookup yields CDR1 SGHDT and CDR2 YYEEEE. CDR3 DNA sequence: TGTGCCAGCAGCTTGCAGGGGGTAACAGATACACAGTATTTT. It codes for CASSLQGVTDTQYF. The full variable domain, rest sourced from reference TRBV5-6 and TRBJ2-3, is DAGVTQSPTHLIKTRGQQVTLRCSPKSGHDTVSWYQQALGQGPQFIFQYYEEEERQRGNFPDRFSGHQFPNYSSELNVNALLLGDSALYLCASSLQGVTDTQYFGPGTRLTVL.

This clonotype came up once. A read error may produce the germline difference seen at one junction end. The CDR3 protein is CPSSLAGLATEQFF. The CDR3 DNA reads as TGTCCCAGCAGTTTAGCAGGACTAGCGACGGAGCAGTTCTTC. V usage is TRBV28 and J usage is TRBJ2-1; TRBD2 matches 9 bases. Germline V gene sequence: CDR1 MDHEN, CDR2 SYDVKM. CDR3 length: 14 amino acids.

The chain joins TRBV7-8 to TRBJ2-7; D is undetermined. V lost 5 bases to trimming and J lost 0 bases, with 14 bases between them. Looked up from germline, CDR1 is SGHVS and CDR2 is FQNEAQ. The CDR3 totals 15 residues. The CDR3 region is CASSPTPLVSYEQYF. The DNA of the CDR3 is TGTGCCAGCAGCCCTACCCCTTTGGTCTCCTACGAGCAGTACTTC.

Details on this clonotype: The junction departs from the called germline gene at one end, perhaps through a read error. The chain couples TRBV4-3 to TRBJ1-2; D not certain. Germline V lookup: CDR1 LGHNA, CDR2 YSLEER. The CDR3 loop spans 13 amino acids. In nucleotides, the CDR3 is TGCGCCAGCAGCCAAGTCGGAGACTATGGTTACACCTTC. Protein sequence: CASSQVGDYGYTF.

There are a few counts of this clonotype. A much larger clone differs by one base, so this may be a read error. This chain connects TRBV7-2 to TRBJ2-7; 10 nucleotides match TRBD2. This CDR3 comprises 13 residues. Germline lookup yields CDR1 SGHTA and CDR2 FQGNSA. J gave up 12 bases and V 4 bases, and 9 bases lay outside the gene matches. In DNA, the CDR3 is TGTGCCAGCAGCTCCACTACTAGCGGGGACCCGTACTTC. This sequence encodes CASSSTTSGDPYF.

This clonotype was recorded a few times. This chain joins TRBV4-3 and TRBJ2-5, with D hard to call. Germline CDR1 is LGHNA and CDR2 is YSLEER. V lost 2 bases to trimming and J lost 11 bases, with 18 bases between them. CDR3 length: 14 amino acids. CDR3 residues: CASSQLLSGNGQYF. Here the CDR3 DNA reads TGCGCCAGCAGCCAACTCCTTAGTGGGAATGGGCAGTACTTC.

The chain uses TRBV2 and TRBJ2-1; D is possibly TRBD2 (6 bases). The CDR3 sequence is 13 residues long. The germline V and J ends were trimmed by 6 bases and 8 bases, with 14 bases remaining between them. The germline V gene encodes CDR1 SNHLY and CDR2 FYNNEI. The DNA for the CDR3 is TGTGCCAGCAGCGGCGGACTAATATATGAGCAGTTCTTC. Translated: CASSGGLIYEQFF.

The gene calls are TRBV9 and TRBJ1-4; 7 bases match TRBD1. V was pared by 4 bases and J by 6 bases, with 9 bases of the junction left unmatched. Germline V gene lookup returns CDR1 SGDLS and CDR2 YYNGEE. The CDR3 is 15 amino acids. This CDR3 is CASSTRDRRDEKLFF. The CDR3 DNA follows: TGTGCCAGCAGCACCCGGGACAGACGAGATGAAAAACTGTTTTTT.

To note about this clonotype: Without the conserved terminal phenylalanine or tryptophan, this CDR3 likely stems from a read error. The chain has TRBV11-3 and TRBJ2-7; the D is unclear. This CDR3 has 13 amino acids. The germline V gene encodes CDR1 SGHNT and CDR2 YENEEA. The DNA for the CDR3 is TGTATCAGCAGCGTGGAACAGTCCTACGAGCAGTACTTA. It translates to CISSVEQSYEQYL.

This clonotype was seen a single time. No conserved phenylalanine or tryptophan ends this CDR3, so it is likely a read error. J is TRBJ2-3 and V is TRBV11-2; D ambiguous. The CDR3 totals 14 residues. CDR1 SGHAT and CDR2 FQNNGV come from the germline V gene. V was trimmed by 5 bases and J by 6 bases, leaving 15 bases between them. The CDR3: CASSPPGLADTQYL. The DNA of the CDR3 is TGTGCCAGCAGCCCCCCGGGCCTGGCGGATACGCAGTATCTT.

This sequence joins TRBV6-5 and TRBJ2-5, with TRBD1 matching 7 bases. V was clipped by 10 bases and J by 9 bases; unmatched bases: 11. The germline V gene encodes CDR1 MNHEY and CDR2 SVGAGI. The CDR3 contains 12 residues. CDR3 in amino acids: CANSSQGESQYF. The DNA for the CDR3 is TGTGCCAACAGCTCCCAGGGGGAGTCCCAGTACTTC.

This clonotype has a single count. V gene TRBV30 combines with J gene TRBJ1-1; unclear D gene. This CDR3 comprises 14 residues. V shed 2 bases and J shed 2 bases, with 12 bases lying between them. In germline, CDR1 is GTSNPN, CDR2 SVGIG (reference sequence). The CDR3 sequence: CAWSSDVFNTEAFF. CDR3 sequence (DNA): TGTGCCTGGAGTTCCGACGTGTTCAACACTGAAGCTTTCTTT.